Listed below are T cell receptor beta chains from one sample, sequenced in a study of response to subunit inactivated influenza vaccine. In TCRdb, the RT-PCR reads were re-called with MiXCR into one record per CDR3 protein. The data show hundreds of thousands of distinct CDR3 sequences, around 15% seen once. The specimen was PBMCs from blood, collected 14 to 15 days before vaccination. The receptors originated from a man in his forties or fifties who received an inactivated influenza vaccine. Each CDR3 is given without its conserved first and last residue.

V,J,CDR3
TRBV3-1,TRBJ2-5,ASSQGRLRQETQY
TRBV4-3,TRBJ1-4,ASSQSSGQGPNEKLF
TRBV12-3/TRBV12-4,TRBJ1-1,ASSSGTNTEAF
TRBV14,TRBJ1-1,ASSQGRKTEAF
TRBV27,TRBJ2-2,ASTFGGANTGELF
TRBV6-2/TRBV6-3,TRBJ2-7,ASSYVTPYEQY
TRBV15,TRBJ2-5,ATSRGEYQETQY
TRBV20-1,TRBJ2-7,SASGLAFYEQY
TRBV5-1,TRBJ2-1,ASSLGTGGIHEQF
TRBV12-3/TRBV12-4,TRBJ1-2,ASSFVGRGLGYT
TRBV4-3,TRBJ2-1,ASSQDGQAGVNEQF
TRBV5-1,TRBJ2-4,ASSLGGSVDIQY
TRBV28,TRBJ2-1,ASSFGGGRSSYNEQF
TRBV28,TRBJ1-2,ASNRGNYGYT
TRBV5-1,TRBJ1-6,ASSLGPGQDNSPLH
TRBV10-2,TRBJ1-5,ASTDGYNQPQH
TRBV7-6,TRBJ2-5,ASSSTGRTWEETQY
TRBV27,TRBJ2-1,ASTSARRTDNEQF
TRBV7-9,TRBJ2-3,ASSPGTSGTDTQY
TRBV5-6,TRBJ2-7,ASSPLGQPDEQY
TRBV29-1,TRBJ2-1,SVEDRLAGDYNEQF
TRBV10-3,TRBJ1-5,AISMTGNQPQH
TRBV5-1,TRBJ2-5,ASSLVGRMSGETQY
TRBV20-1,TRBJ2-1,SARDEAAGASYEQF
TRBV6-1,TRBJ2-1,ASRLIRETRGYNEQF
TRBV20-1,TRBJ2-7,SARASGQGSGEQY
TRBV4-3,TRBJ2-1,ASSQGSPPYNEQF
TRBV20-1,TRBJ1-5,SASNNRRYSNQPQH
TRBV20-1,TRBJ1-2,SARDQVSYGYT
TRBV4-2,TRBJ2-1,ASSTAGQGSYNEQF
TRBV7-2,TRBJ2-3,ASSETSGRATDTQY
TRBV21-1,TRBJ2-3,ASSKKWLAGETDTQY
TRBV29-1,TRBJ2-3,SVTTGASTDTQY
TRBV5-1,TRBJ1-4,ASRIDPNEKLF
TRBV9,TRBJ2-1,ASSRVSYNEQF
TRBV7-8,TRBJ2-1,ASSLARVGNGLARYNEQF
TRBV20-1,TRBJ2-5,SARDLGLAGGRETQY
TRBV6-1,TRBJ2-7,ASSLRTGTRYEQY
TRBV4-1,TRBJ2-7,ASSQERGGERGEQY
TRBV5-5,TRBJ1-2,ASSSRTGDQNYGYT
TRBV7-9,TRBJ1-4,ASSRSEATSGKKLF
TRBV2,TRBJ2-1,ASYRGRNEQF
TRBV12-3/TRBV12-4,TRBJ2-3,ASSLRTGPTDTQY
TRBV27,TRBJ2-7,ASSLSRVTSGRAIYEQY
TRBV20-1,TRBJ2-1,SARRDEQF
TRBV6-2/TRBV6-3,TRBJ2-5,ASSYPTFGGVQETQY
TRBV28,TRBJ2-7,ASSLAGTSRNYEQY